A selection of T cell receptor beta chains follows, all from one sample in a study of shared clonotypes between healthy human individuals. Clones were read by immunoSEQ multiplex PCR, and TCRdb kept only the in-frame ones, dropping some. The repertoire has some 470,000 clones, roughly four fifths of them found once; the top ten carry 10% to 15%. The sequencing input was PBMCs. These TCRs come from a woman aged 40 to 50 in good health. Some clones in this sample may be carry-over from other donors' samples. The CDR3 runs from the conserved cysteine through the conserved F or W. The D gene is left open where the match is weak. Size tells how often a clone was seen (once, few, many) or the class of an expanded clone, and some rows leave it out.

abundance: .
d_gene: .
v_gene: TRBV28
j_gene: TRBJ1-1
CDR3nt: TGTGCCAGCAGTTTTACCGGGCCGCCTGGAGCTTTCTTT
CDR3aa: CASSFTGPPGAFF

abundance: .
d_gene: TRBD1
v_gene: TRBV15
j_gene: TRBJ2-7
CDR3nt: TGTGCCACCAGCAGAGATCTCGGGCAGGGGGCCGTATCCTACGAGCAGTACTTC
CDR3aa: CATSRDLGQGAVSYEQYF

abundance: .
d_gene: TRBD1
v_gene: TRBV5-4
j_gene: TRBJ1-4
CDR3nt: TGTGCCAGCAGCGTGAGACAGGGAACAACTAATGAAAAACTGTTTTTT
CDR3aa: CASSVRQGTTNEKLFF

abundance: .
d_gene: .
v_gene: TRBV6-4
j_gene: TRBJ1-2
CDR3nt: TGTGCCAGCAGTGACGGGGACACCTCACACTACACCTTC
CDR3aa: CASSDGDTSHYTF

abundance: once
d_gene: TRBD1
v_gene: TRBV30
j_gene: TRBJ1-5
CDR3nt: TGTGCCTGGAGTGGGGACAGGGGCGGACAGCCCCAGCATTTT
CDR3aa: CAWSGDRGGQPQHF

abundance: .
d_gene: .
v_gene: TRBV11-2
j_gene: TRBJ2-5
CDR3nt: TGTGCCAGCACCCAGGACCTTCAAGAGACCCAGTACTTC
CDR3aa: CASTQDLQETQYF

abundance: .
d_gene: .
v_gene: TRBV5-1
j_gene: TRBJ2-3
CDR3nt: TGCGCCAGCAGCTTGGGTAGCACAGATACGCAGTATTTT
CDR3aa: CASSLGSTDTQYF

abundance: once
d_gene: TRBD2
v_gene: TRBV9
j_gene: TRBJ2-1
CDR3nt: TGTGCCAGCAGCGCATCCGGGACTAGCGCCAATGAGCAGTTCTTC
CDR3aa: CASSASGTSANEQFF

abundance: .
d_gene: TRBD1
v_gene: TRBV7-2
j_gene: TRBJ1-5
CDR3nt: TGTGCCAGCAGCCTCCTAGAGGGGGCAGGGCAGCCCCAGCATTTT
CDR3aa: CASSLLEGAGQPQHF

abundance: .
d_gene: .
v_gene: TRBV18
j_gene: TRBJ2-7
CDR3nt: TGTGCCAGCTCACCGACGGACTACGAGCAGTACTTC
CDR3aa: CASSPTDYEQYF

abundance: .
d_gene: TRBD1
v_gene: TRBV2
j_gene: TRBJ1-3
CDR3nt: TGTGCCAGCAGAAATCAAGGGGGCTTGAACACCATATATTTT
CDR3aa: CASRNQGGLNTIYF

abundance: .
d_gene: .
v_gene: TRBV28
j_gene: TRBJ1-1
CDR3nt: TGTGCCAGCAGTGTTCCGACCGGGACAACGAACACTGAAGCTTTCTTT
CDR3aa: CASSVPTGTTNTEAFF

abundance: .
d_gene: .
v_gene: TRBV6-1
j_gene: TRBJ2-1
CDR3nt: TGTGCCAGCAGTGAAGGGGTCGCCTCCGAAAGACGGTTCTTC
CDR3aa: CASSEGVASERRFF

abundance: many
d_gene: .
v_gene: TRBV30
j_gene: TRBJ1-5
CDR3nt: TGTGCCTGGAGCCAGGGTTTGGGGCAGCCCCAGCATTTT
CDR3aa: CAWSQGLGQPQHF

abundance: many
d_gene: TRBD1
v_gene: TRBV6-1
j_gene: TRBJ1-2
CDR3nt: TGTGCCAGCAGTGAGTGGACAGGGCCTAACTATGGCTACACCTTC
CDR3aa: CASSEWTGPNYGYTF

abundance: .
d_gene: TRBD2
v_gene: TRBV4-2
j_gene: TRBJ2-3
CDR3nt: TGTGCCAGCAGCCTCGGGACTAGCTTGGATACGCAGTATTTT
CDR3aa: CASSLGTSLDTQYF

abundance: .
d_gene: TRBD2
v_gene: TRBV18
j_gene: TRBJ2-4
CDR3nt: TGTGCCAGCTCATCTGGGACTAAGATAAACATTCAGTACTTC
CDR3aa: CASSSGTKINIQYF

abundance: once
d_gene: TRBD1
v_gene: TRBV6-5
j_gene: TRBJ2-7
CDR3nt: TGTGCCAGCAGTTACGACAGGGCTCCCTACGAGCAGTACTTC
CDR3aa: CASSYDRAPYEQYF

abundance: .
d_gene: TRBD1
v_gene: TRBV2
j_gene: TRBJ2-7
CDR3nt: TGTGCCAGCAGTGAAAGAGGGATAGGGGGCTTTGCTGACGAGCAGTACTTC
CDR3aa: CASSERGIGGFADEQYF

abundance: .
d_gene: .
v_gene: TRBV18
j_gene: TRBJ2-7
CDR3nt: TGTGCCAGCTCACAAGGACAGACCCTCACCTACGAGCAGTACTTC
CDR3aa: CASSQGQTLTYEQYF

abundance: few
d_gene: TRBD1
v_gene: TRBV19
j_gene: TRBJ1-1
CDR3nt: TGTGCCAGCAGGGGGATTTCGAGTACTGAAGCTTTCTTT
CDR3aa: CASRGISSTEAFF

abundance: .
d_gene: .
v_gene: TRBV6-1
j_gene: TRBJ2-7
CDR3nt: TGTGCCAGCAGTGAAGCGGGTTGGTCAACCTACGAGCAGTACTTC
CDR3aa: CASSEAGWSTYEQYF

abundance: .
d_gene: .
v_gene: TRBV19
j_gene: TRBJ1-5
CDR3nt: TGTGCCAGTACTAGGGATCATATGAGCAATCAGCCCCAGCATTTT
CDR3aa: CASTRDHMSNQPQHF

abundance: few
d_gene: TRBD2
v_gene: TRBV9
j_gene: TRBJ2-1
CDR3nt: TGTGCCAGCAGCGAGCGGGACTCCTACAATGAGCAGTTCTTC
CDR3aa: CASSERDSYNEQFF

abundance: .
d_gene: .
v_gene: TRBV28
j_gene: TRBJ2-7
CDR3nt: TGTGCCAGCAGCCTCTCCCCAGGGGAGTCAGTCTACGAGCAGTACTTC
CDR3aa: CASSLSPGESVYEQYF

abundance: .
d_gene: TRBD1
v_gene: TRBV5-1
j_gene: TRBJ1-1
CDR3nt: TGCGCCAGCAGCCGCGGACAGGGAGTAAGCACTGAAGCTTTCTTT
CDR3aa: CASSRGQGVSTEAFF

abundance: .
d_gene: .
v_gene: TRBV28
j_gene: TRBJ1-1
CDR3nt: TGTGCCAGCAGTTTAGTCCTAGGAGTCTCTGAAGCTTTCTTT
CDR3aa: CASSLVLGVSEAFF

abundance: few
d_gene: TRBD2
v_gene: TRBV27
j_gene: TRBJ2-7
CDR3nt: TGTGCCAGCAGTCTAGCGGGAGGGCCCTACGAGCAGTACTTC
CDR3aa: CASSLAGGPYEQYF

abundance: .
d_gene: TRBD2
v_gene: TRBV28
j_gene: TRBJ2-7
CDR3nt: TGTGCCAGCAGTTCCCCGGGGGGGAGGCTGTTCGAGCAGTACTTC
CDR3aa: CASSSPGGRLFEQYF

abundance: .
d_gene: .
v_gene: TRBV27
j_gene: TRBJ2-7
CDR3nt: TGTGCCAGCAGTTTACAGCTGGGAGGAATGAGCTCCTACGAGCAGTACTTC
CDR3aa: CASSLQLGGMSSYEQYF

abundance: .
d_gene: .
v_gene: TRBV7-6
j_gene: TRBJ1-3
CDR3nt: TGTGCCAGCAGCTTAGGGGCACCGGGGAACTCTGGAAACACCATATATTTT
CDR3aa: CASSLGAPGNSGNTIYF